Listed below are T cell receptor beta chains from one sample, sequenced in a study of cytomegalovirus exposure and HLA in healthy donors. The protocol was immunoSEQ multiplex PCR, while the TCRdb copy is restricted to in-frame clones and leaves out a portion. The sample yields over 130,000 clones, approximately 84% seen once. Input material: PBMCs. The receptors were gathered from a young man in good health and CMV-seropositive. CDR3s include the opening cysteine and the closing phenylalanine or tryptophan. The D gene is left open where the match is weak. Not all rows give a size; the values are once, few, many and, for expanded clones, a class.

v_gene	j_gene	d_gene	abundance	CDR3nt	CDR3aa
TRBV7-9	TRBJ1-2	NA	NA	TGTGCCAGCAGCCAGGGTCCTAACTATGGCTACACCTTC	CASSQGPNYGYTF
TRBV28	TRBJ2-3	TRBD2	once	TGTGCCAGCAGCGGAGGACTAGCGGGAGGGCCGGGTCCAGATACGCAGTATTTT	CASSGGLAGGPGPDTQYF
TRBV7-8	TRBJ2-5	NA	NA	TGTGCCAGCAGCCCCCCAGGGTCCCAAGAGACCCAGTACTTC	CASSPPGSQETQYF
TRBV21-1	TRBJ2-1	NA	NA	TGTGCCAGCAGCAAAGCGCCGGACGGACAGGGTAGCTACAATGAGCAGTTCTTC	CASSKAPDGQGSYNEQFF
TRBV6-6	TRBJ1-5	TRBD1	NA	TGTGCCAGCAGTTTACAGGGGGCCGTTCAGCCCCAGCATTTT	CASSLQGAVQPQHF
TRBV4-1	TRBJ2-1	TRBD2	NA	TGCGCCAGCAGCCAAGTTCTAGCGGACTACAATGAGCAGTTCTTC	CASSQVLADYNEQFF
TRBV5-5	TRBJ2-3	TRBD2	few	TGTGCCAGCAGCTTTACGGGAGGGCCGGATACGCAGTATTTT	CASSFTGGPDTQYF
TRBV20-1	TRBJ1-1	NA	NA	TGCAGTGCTAGAGAGGGCCTTGAAGCTTTCTTT	CSAREGLEAFF
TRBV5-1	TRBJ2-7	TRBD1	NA	TGCGCCAGCAGCTTCGGGACAGGGAGACCCGAGCAGTACTTC	CASSFGTGRPEQYF
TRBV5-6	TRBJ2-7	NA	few	TGTGCCAGCAGCCGGCGGGTGGTCGGGGAGCAGTACTTC	CASSRRVVGEQYF
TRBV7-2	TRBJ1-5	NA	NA	TGTGCCAGCAGCCCGCTCCAGGGAAGGGGGTGGGATCAGCCCCAGCATTTT	CASSPLQGRGWDQPQHF
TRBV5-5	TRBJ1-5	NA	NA	TGTGCCAGCAGCTTGGGAGAGCAGGGTAAGGGCAATCAGCCCCAGCATTTT	CASSLGEQGKGNQPQHF
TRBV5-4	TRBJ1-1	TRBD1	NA	TGTGCCAGCAGCCTCCGGACAGGGCGGGGGACTGAAGCTTTCTTT	CASSLRTGRGTEAFF
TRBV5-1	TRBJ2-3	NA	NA	TGCGCCAGCAGCTCACGGGGAGATACGCAGTATTTT	CASSSRGDTQYF
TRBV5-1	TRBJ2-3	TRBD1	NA	TGCGCCAGCAGCCCGGGACAGGGGACAGATACGCAGTATTTT	CASSPGQGTDTQYF
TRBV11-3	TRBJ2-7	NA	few	TGTGCCAGCAGCCCGGGCGTAGGACAGCCTTTTACCTACGAGCAGTACTTC	CASSPGVGQPFTYEQYF
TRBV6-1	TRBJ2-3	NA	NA	TGTGCCAGCAGCGAAATATACACAGATACGCAGTATTTT	CASSEIYTDTQYF
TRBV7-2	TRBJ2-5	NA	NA	TGTGCCAGCAGCTTATCTGTCCAAGAGACCCAGTACTTC	CASSLSVQETQYF